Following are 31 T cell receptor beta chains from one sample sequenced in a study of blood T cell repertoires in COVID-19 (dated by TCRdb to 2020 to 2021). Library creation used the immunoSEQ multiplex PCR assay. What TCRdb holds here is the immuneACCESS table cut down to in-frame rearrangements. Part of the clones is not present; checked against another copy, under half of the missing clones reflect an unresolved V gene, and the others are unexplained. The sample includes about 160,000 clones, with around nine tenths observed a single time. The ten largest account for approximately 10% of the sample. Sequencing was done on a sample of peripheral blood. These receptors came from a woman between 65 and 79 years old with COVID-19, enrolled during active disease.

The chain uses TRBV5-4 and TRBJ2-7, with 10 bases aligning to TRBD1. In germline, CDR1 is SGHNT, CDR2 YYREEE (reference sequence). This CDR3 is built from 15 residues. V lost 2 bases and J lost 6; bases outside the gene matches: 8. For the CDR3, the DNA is TGTGCCAGCAGCTTTAGGACAGGGGGGCTAATCGAGCAGTACTTC. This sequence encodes CASSFRTGGLIEQYF.

CDR3 sequence (DNA): TGTGCCAGTAGTATAGGAAGCGGCCGATCCAATTCACCCCTCCACTTT. Protein: CASSIGSGRSNSPLHF. The V call is TRBV19, the J call TRBJ1-6; D gene uncertain. The V end was cut by 1 base, the J end by 7 bases, with 14 bases between. Germline-derived CDR1 and CDR2 are LNHDA and SQIVND (reference sequence). The CDR3 contains 16 residues.

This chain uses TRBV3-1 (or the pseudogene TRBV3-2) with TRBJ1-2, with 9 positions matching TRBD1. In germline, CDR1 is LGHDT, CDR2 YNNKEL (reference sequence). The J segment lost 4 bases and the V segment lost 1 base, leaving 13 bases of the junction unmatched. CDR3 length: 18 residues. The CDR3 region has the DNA TGTGCCAGCAGCCAAGGTGCAATTGGGACAGGGTTCCTCTATGGCTACACCTTC. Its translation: CASSQGAIGTGFLYGYTF.

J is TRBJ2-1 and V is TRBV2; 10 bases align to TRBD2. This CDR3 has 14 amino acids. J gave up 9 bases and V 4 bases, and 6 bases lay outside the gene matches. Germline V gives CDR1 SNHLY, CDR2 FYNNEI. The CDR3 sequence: CASSVASGGGEQFF. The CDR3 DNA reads TGTGCCAGCAGTGTAGCTAGCGGGGGCGGTGAGCAGTTCTTC.

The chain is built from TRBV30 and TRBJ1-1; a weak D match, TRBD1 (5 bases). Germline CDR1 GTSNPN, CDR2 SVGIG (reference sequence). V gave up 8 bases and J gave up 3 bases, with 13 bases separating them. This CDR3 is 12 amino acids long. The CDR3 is CASLQVYTEAFF. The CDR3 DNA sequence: TGTGCCAGCCTACAGGTCTACACTGAAGCTTTCTTT.

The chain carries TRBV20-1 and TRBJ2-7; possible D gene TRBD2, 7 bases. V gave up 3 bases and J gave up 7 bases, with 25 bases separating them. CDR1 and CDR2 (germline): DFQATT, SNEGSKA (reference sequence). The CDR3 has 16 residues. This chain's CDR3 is CSASLMGGAGAREQYF. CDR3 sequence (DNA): TGCAGTGCTAGTCTCATGGGGGGGGCAGGGGCGAGAGAGCAGTACTTC.

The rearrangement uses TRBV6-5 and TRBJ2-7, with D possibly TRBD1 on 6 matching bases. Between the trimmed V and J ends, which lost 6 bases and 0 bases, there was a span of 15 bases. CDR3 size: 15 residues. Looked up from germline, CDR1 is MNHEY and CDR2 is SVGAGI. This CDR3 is CASRYRDKSSYEQYF. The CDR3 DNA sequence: TGTGCCAGCAGGTACCGGGACAAAAGCTCCTACGAGCAGTACTTC.

The CDR3 nucleotides are TGTGCCAGCAGCCAAGAGTCTAGGCGGGGGGGTTTCAATGAGCAGTTCTTC. Translating gives CASSQESRRGGFNEQFF. The chain has TRBV3-1 (or the pseudogene TRBV3-2) and TRBJ2-1; 9 nucleotides match TRBD2. V was clipped by 0 bases and J by 6 bases; unmatched bases: 9. The CDR3 is made up of 17 amino acids. Germline V CDR1 and CDR2: LGHDT, YNNKEL (reference sequence).

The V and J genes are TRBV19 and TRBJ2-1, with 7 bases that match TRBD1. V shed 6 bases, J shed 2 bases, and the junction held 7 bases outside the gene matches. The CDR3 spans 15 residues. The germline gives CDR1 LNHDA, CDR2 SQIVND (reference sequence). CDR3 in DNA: TGTGCCAGTAGGCTAGACAGGGATGCCTACAATGAGCAGTTCTTC. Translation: CASRLDRDAYNEQFF. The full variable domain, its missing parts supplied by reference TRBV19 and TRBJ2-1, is DGGITQSPKYLFRKEGQNVTLSCEQNLNHDAMYWYRQDPGQGLRLIYYSQIVNDFQKGDIAEGYSVSREKKESFPLTVTSAQKNPTAFYLCASRLDRDAYNEQFFGPGTRLTVL.

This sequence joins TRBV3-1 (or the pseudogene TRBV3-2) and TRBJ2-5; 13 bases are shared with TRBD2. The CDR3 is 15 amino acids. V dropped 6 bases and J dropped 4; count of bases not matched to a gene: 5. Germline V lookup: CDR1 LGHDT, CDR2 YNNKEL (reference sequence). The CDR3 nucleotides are TGTGCCAGCAGGGCAACTAGCGGGGGGGCAGAGACCCAGTACTTC. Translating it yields CASRATSGGAETQYF.

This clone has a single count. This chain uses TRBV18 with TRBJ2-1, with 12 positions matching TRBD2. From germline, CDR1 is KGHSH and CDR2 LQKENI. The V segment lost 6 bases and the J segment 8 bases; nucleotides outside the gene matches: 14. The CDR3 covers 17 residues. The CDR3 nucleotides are TGTGCCAGCTCCCAAGGCGCGCCTAGCGGGGGGGGCGATGAGCAGTTCTTC. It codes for CASSQGAPSGGGDEQFF. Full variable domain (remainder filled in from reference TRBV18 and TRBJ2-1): NAGVMQNPRHLVRRRGQEARLRCSPMKGHSHVYWYRQLPEEGLKFMVYLQKENIIDESGMPKERFSAEFPKEGPSILRIQQVVRGDSAAYFCASSQGAPSGGGDEQFFGPGTRLTVL.

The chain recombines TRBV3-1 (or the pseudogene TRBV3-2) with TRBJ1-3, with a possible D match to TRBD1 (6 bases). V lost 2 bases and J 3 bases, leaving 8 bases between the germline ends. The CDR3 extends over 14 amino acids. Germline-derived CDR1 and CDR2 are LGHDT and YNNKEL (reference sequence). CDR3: CASSQQGSGNTIYF. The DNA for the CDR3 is TGTGCCAGCAGCCAACAGGGGAGTGGAAACACCATATATTTT.

The CDR3 DNA reads as TGCAGCGTTGTAAGAGGGGGGGACACAGATACGCAGTATTTT. Protein product: CSVVRGGDTDTQYF. The chain is built from TRBV29-1 and TRBJ2-3, with a weak D call TRBD2 (7 bases). Looked up from germline, CDR1 is SQVTM and CDR2 is ANQGSEA. With 4 bases removed from V and 2 bases from J, the gap between germline ends came to 13 bases. There are 14 residues in the CDR3.

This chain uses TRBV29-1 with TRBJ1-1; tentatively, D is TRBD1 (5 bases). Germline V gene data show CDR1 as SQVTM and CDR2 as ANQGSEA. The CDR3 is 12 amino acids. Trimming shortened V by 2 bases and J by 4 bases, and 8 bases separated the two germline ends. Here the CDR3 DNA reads TGCAGCGTTGAACGGGGGAGCACTGAAGCTTTCTTT. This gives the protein CSVERGSTEAFF.

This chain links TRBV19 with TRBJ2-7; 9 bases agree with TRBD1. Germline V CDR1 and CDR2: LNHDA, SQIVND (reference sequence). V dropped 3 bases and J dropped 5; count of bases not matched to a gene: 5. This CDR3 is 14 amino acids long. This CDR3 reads CASSIWDRAHEQYF. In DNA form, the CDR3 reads TGTGCCAGTAGTATCTGGGACAGGGCCCACGAGCAGTACTTC.

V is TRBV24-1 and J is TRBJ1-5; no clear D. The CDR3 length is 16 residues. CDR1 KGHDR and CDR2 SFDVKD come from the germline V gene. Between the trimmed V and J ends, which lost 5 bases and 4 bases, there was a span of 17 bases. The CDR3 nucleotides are TGTGCCACCAGTGCACCGACCGTGGGCAATAATCAGCCCCAGCATTTT. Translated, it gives CATSAPTVGNNQPQHF.

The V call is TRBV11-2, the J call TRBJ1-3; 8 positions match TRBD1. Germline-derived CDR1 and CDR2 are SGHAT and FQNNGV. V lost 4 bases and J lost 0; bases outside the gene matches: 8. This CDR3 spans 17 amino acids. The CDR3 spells CASSSPTGGISGNTIYF. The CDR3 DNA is TGTGCCAGCAGCTCCCCAACAGGGGGGATCTCTGGAAACACCATATATTTT.

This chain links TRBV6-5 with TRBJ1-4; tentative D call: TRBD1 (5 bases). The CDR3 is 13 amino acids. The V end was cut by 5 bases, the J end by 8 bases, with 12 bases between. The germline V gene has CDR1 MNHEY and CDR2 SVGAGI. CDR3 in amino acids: CASSPREGEKLFF. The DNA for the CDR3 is TGTGCCAGCAGTCCCAGGGAAGGGGAAAAACTGTTTTTT.

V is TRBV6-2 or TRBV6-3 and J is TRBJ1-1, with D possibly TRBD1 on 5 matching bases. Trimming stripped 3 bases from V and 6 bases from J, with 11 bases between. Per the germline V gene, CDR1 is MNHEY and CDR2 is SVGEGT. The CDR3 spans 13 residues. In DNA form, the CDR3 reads TGTGCCAGCAGTTATTACAGGAGTTCTGAAGCTTTCTTT. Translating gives CASSYYRSSEAFF.

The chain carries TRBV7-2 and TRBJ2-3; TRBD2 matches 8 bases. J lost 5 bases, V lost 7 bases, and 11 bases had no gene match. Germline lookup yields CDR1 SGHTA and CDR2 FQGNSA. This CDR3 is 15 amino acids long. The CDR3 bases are TGTGCCAGCAACTCCTACGGGGGGGCCGGAGATACGCAGTATTTT. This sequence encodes CASNSYGGAGDTQYF.

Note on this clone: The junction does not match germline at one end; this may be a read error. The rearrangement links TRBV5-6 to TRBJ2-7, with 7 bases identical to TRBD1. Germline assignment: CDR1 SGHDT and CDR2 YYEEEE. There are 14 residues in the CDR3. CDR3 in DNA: TGTGCCAGCAGCCCCCGGGACAGTTCTTACGCGCAGTACTTC. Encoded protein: CASSPRDSSYAQYF.

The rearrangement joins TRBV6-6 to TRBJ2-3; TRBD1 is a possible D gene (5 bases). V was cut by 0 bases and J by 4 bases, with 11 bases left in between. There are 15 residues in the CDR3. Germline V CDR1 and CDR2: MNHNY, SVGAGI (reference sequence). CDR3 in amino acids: CASSYSTQGSDTQYF. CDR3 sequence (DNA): TGTGCCAGCAGTTACTCGACTCAGGGATCAGATACGCAGTATTTT.

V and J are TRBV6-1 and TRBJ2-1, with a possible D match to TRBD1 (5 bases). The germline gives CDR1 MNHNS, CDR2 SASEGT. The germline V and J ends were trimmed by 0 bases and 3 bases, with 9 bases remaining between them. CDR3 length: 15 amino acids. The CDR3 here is CASSEAGQGYNEQFF. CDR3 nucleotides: TGTGCCAGCAGTGAAGCGGGGCAGGGCTACAATGAGCAGTTCTTC.

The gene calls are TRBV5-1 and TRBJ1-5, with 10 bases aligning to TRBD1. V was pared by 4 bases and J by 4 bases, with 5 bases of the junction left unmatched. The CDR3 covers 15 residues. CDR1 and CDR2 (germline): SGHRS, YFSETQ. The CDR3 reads CASSQTGGPNQPQHF. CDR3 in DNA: TGCGCCAGCAGCCAGACAGGGGGCCCGAATCAGCCCCAGCATTTT.

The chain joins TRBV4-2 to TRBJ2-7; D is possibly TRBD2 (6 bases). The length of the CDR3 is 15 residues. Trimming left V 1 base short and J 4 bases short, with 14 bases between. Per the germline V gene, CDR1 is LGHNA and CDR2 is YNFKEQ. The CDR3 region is CASSQGKQGGYEQYF. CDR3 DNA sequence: TGTGCCAGCAGCCAAGGGAAGCAGGGAGGATACGAGCAGTACTTC.

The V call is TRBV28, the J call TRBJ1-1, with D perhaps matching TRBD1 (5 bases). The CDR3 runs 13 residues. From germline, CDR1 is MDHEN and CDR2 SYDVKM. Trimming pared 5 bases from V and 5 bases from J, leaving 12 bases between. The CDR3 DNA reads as TGTGCCAGCAGTCAGACAGTTGGGACTGAAGCTTTCTTT. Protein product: CASSQTVGTEAFF.

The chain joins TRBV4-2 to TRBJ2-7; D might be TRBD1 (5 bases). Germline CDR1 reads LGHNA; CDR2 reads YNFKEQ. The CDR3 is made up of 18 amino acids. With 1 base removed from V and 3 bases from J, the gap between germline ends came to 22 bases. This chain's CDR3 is CASSQVTLSQGPDYEQYF. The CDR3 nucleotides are TGTGCCAGCAGCCAAGTTACTCTGTCGCAGGGCCCAGACTACGAGCAGTACTTC.

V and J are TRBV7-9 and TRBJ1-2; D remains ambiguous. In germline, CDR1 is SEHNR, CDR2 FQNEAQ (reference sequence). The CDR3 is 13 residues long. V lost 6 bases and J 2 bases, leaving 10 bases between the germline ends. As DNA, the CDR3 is TGTGCCAGCAGTCGCGACAAGAACTATGGCTACACCTTC. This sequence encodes CASSRDKNYGYTF.

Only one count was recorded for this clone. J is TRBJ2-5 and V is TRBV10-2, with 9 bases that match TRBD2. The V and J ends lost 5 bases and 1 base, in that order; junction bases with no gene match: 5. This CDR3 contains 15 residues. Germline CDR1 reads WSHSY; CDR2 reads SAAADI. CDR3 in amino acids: CASSPLAGSQETQYF. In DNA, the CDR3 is TGCGCCAGCAGTCCTCTAGCGGGATCCCAAGAGACCCAGTACTTC.

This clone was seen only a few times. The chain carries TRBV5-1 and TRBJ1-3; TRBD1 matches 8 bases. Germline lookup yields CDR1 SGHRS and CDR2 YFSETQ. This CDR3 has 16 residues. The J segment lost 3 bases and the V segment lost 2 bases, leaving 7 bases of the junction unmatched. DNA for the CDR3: TGCGCCAGCAGCTTCTCAGGGGGCGCAGGTGGAAACACCATATATTTT. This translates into CASSFSGGAGGNTIYF.

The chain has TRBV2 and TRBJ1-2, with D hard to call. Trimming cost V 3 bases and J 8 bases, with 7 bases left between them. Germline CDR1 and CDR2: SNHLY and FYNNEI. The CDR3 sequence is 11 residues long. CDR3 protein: CASSEWAGYTF. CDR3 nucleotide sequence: TGTGCCAGCAGTGAGTGGGCCGGCTACACCTTC.